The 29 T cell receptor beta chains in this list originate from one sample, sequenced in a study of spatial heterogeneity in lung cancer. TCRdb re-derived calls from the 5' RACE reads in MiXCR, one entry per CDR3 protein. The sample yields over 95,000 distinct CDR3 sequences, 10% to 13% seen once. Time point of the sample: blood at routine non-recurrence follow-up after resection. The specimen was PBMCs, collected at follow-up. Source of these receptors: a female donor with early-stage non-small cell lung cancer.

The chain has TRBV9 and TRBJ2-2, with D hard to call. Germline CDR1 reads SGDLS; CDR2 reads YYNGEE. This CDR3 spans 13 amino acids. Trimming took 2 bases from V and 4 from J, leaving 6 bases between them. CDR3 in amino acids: CASSVYSTGELFF. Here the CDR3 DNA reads TGTGCCAGCAGCGTTTACAGCACCGGGGAGCTGTTTTTT.

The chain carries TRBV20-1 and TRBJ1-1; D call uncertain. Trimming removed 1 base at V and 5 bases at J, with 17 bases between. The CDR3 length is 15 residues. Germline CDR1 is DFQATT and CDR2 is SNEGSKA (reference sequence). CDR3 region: CSARVSSGFRTEAFF. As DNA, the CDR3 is TGCAGTGCTAGAGTATCCTCGGGATTCAGGACTGAAGCTTTCTTT.

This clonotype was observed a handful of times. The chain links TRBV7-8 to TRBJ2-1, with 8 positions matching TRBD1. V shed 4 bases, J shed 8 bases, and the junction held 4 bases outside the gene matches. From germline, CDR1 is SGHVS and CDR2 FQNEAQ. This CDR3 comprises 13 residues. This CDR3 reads CASSYNRGDEQFF. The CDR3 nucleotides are TGTGCCAGCAGCTACAACAGGGGGGATGAGCAGTTCTTC.

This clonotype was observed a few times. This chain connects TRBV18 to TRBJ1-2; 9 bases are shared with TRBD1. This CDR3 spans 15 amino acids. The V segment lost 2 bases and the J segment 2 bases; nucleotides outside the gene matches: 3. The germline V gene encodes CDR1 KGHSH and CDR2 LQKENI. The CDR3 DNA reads TGTGCCAGCTCACCAGGGGGACAGGGAAACTATGGCTACACCTTC. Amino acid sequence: CASSPGGQGNYGYTF.

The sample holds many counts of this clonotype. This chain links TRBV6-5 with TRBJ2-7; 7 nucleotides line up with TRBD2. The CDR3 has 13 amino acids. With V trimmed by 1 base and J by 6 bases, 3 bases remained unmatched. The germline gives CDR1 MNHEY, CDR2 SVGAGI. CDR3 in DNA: TGTGCCAGCAGTTACTGGGAGGGGCTCGAGCAGTACTTC. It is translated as CASSYWEGLEQYF.

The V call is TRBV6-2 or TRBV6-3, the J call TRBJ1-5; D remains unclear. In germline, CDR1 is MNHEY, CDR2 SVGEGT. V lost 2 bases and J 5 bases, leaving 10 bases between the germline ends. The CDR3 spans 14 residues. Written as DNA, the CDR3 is TGTGCCAGCAGTTACAAGTGGGAGGATCAGCCCCAGCATTTT. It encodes CASSYKWEDQPQHF.

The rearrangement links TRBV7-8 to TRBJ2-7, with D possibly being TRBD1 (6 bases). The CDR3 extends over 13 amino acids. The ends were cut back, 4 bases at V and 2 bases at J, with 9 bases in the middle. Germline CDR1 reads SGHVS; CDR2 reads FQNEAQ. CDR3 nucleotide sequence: TGTGCCAGCAGCTGGGGACAAGCCTACGAGCAGTACTTC. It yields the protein CASSWGQAYEQYF.

The DNA for the CDR3 is TGCGCCAGCAGCTTAACGCCTGGAAACACCATATATTTT. Protein sequence: CASSLTPGNTIYF. This rearrangement joins TRBV5-1 to TRBJ1-3; D remains ambiguous. The germline V and J ends were trimmed by 2 bases and 2 bases, with 5 bases remaining between them. CDR1 is SGHRS and CDR2 is YFSETQ in the germline V gene. The CDR3 runs to 13 residues.

The CDR3 loop reads CASSLARISGQGAYGYTF. CDR3 bases: TGCGCCAGCAGCTTGGCCAGAATTTCGGGACAGGGGGCTTATGGCTACACCTTC. The V gene is TRBV5-1, the J gene TRBJ1-2; 12 positions match TRBD1. Germline V gene data show CDR1 as SGHRS and CDR2 as YFSETQ. V shed 0 bases, J shed 5 bases, and the junction held 11 bases outside the gene matches. This CDR3 region has 18 residues.

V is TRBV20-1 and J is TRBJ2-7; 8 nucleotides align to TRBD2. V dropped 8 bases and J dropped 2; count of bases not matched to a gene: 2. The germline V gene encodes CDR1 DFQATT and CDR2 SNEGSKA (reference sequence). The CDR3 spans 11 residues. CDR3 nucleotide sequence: TGCAGTCCGACTAGCGCCTACGAGCAGTACTTC. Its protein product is CSPTSAYEQYF.

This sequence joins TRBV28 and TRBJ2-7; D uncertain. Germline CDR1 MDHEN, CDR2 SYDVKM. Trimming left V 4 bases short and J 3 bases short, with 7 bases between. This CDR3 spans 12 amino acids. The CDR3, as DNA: TGTGCCAGCAGTTATGGAGTCTACGAGCAGTACTTC. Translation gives CASSYGVYEQYF.

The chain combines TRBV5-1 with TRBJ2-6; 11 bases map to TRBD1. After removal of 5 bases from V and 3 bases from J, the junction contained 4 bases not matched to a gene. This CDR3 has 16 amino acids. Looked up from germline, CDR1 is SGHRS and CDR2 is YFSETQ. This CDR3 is CASSGQGASGANVLTF. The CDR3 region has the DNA TGCGCCAGCAGTGGACAGGGGGCCAGTGGGGCCAACGTCCTGACTTTC. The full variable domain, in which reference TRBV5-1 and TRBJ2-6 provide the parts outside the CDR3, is KAGVTQTPRYLIKTRGQQVTLSCSPISGHRSVSWYQQTPGQGLQFLFEYFSETQRNKGNFPGRFSGRQFSNSRSEMNVSTLELGDSALYLCASSGQGASGANVLTFGAGSRLTVL.

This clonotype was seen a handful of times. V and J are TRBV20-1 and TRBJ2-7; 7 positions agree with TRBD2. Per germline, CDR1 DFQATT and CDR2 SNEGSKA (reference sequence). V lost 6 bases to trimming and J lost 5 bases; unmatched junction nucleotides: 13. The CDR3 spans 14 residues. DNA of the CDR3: TGCAGTGCCCCTCGGGGCGGGAGATTCGACGAGCAGTACTTC. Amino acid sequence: CSAPRGGRFDEQYF.

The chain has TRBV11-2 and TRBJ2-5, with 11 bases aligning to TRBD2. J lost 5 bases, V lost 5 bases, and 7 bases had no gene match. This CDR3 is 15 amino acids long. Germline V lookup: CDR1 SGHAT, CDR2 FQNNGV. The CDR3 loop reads CASSGDSGREETQYF. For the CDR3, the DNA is TGTGCCAGCAGCGGCGATAGCGGGAGGGAGGAGACCCAGTACTTC.

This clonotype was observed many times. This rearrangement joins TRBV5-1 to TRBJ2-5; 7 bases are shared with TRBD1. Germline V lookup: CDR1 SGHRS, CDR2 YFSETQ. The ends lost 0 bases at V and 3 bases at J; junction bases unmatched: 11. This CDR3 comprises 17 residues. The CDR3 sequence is CASSLALRDSRKETQYF. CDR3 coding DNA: TGCGCCAGCAGCTTGGCCTTAAGGGACAGCCGAAAAGAGACCCAGTACTTC. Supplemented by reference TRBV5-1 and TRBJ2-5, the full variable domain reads KAGVTQTPRYLIKTRGQQVTLSCSPISGHRSVSWYQQTPGQGLQFLFEYFSETQRNKGNFPGRFSGRQFSNSRSEMNVSTLELGDSALYLCASSLALRDSRKETQYFGPGTRLLVL.

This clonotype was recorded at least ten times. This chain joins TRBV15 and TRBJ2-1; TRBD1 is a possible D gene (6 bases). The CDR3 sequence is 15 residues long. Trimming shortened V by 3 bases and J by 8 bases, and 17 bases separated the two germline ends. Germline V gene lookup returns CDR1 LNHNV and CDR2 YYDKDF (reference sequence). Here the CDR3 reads CATSSGTLDQDEQFF. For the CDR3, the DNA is TGTGCCACCAGCAGCGGGACACTGGATCAGGATGAGCAGTTCTTC.

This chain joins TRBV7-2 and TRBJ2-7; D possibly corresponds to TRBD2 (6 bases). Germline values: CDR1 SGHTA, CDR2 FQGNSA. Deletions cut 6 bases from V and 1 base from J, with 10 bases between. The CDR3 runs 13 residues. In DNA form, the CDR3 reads TGTGCCAGCAGACTAGCAGGGTCCTACGAGCAGTACTTC. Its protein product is CASRLAGSYEQYF.

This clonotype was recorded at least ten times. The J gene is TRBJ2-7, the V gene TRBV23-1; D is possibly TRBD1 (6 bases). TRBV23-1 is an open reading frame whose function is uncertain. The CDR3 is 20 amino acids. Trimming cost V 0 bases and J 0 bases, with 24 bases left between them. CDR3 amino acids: CASSQSGLGPDRTSSYEQYV. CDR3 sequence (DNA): TGCGCCAGCAGTCAATCTGGGCTCGGCCCGGACAGAACTAGCTCCTACGAGCAGTACGTC.

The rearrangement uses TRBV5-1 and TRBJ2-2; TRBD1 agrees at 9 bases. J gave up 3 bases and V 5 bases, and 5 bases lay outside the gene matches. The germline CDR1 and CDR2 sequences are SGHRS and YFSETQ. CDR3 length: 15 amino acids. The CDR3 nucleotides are TGCGCCAGCAGGGCTACAGGGGGCGACACCGGGGAGCTGTTTTTT. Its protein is CASRATGGDTGELFF.

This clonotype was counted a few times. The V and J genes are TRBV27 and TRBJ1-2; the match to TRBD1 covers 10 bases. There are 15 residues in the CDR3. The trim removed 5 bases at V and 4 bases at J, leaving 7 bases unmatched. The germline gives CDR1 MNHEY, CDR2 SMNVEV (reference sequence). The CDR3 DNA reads TGTGCCAGCAGTCCAGACAGGGGGCGCGTCTATGGCTACACCTTC. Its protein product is CASSPDRGRVYGYTF.

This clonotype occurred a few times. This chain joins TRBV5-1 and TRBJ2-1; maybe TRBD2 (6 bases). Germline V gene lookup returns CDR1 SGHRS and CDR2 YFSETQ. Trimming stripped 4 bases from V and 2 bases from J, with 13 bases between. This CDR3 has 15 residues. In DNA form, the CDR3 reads TGCGCCAGCAGCGAACTTAGCGGCACCTACAATGAGCAGTTCTTC. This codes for CASSELSGTYNEQFF.

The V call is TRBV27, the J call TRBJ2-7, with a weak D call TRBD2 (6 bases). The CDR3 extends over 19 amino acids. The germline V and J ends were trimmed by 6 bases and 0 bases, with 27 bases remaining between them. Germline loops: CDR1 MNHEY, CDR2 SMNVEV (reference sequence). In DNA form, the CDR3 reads TGTGCCAGCAGCTTAAGGGCCCCGGTGCTAGCGCTTAGCTCCTACGAGCAGTACTTC. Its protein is CASSLRAPVLALSSYEQYF.

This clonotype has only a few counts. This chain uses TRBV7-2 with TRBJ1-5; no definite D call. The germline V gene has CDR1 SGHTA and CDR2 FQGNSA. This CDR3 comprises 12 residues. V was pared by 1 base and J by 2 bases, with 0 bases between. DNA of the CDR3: TGTGCCAGCAGCTTAGGCAATCAGCCCCAGCATTTT. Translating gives CASSLGNQPQHF. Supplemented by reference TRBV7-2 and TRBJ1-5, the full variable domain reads GAGVSQSPSNKVTEKGKDVELRCDPISGHTALYWYRQSLGQGLEFLIYFQGNSAPDKSGLPSDRFSAERTGGSVSTLTIQRTQQEDSAVYLCASSLGNQPQHFGDGTRLSIL.

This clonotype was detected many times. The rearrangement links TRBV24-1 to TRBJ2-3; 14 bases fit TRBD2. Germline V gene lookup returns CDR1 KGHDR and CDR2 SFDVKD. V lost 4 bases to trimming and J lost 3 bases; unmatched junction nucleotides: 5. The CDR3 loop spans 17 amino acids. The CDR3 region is CATSERTSGRSTDTQYF. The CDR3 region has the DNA TGTGCCACCAGTGAACGGACTAGCGGGAGGTCGACAGATACGCAGTATTTT.

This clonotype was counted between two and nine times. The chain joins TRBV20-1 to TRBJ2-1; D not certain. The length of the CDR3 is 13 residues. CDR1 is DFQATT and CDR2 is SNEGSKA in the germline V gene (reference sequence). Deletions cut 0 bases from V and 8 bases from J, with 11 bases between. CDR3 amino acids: CSARDLTSDEQFF. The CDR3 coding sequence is TGCAGTGCTAGAGATTTAACCTCCGATGAGCAGTTCTTC.

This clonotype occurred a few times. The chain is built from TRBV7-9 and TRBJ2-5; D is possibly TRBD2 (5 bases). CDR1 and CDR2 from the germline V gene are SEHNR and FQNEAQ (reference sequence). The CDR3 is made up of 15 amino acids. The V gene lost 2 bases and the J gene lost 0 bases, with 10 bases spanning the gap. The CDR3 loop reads CASSLSSGDQETQYF. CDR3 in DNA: TGTGCCAGCAGCTTATCCTCCGGGGACCAAGAGACCCAGTACTTC.

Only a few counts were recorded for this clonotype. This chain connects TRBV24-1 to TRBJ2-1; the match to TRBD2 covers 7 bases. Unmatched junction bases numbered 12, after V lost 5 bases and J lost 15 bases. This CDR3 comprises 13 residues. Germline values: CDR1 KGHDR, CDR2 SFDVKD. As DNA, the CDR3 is TGTGCCACCAGTGGCCAACCGGGGGGTGAATGGTTCTTC. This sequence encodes CATSGQPGGEWFF.

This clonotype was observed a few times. This CDR3 reads CAIKAGDLGETQYF. CDR3 bases: TGTGCCATCAAAGCGGGAGATTTGGGAGAGACCCAGTACTTC. V usage is TRBV10-3 and J usage is TRBJ2-5; 8 positions match TRBD2. Germline CDR1 and CDR2: ENHRY and SYGVKD. J was trimmed by 4 bases and V by 7 bases; bases with no gene match: 8. The CDR3 is 14 residues long.

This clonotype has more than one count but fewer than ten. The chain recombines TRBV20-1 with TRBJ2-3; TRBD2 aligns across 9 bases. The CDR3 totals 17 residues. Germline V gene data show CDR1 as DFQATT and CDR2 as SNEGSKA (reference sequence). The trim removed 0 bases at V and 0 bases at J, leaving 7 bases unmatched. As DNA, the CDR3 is TGCAGTGCTAGAGATGGGGGACTAGCCCGTAGCACAGATACGCAGTATTTT. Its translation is CSARDGGLARSTDTQYF.